This passage covers 8 T cell receptor beta chains from one sample sequenced in a study of T cell responses to AZD1222 COVID-19 vaccine. TCRdb keeps only in-frame clones here, not all; method: immunoSEQ multiplex PCR. The sample consists of about 100,000 clones, roughly 85% of them appearing once. The sequenced sample was peripheral blood, obtained on day 0 of AZD1222 vaccination. The source of these receptors is an adult in good health.

The chain uses TRBV11-3 and TRBJ2-5, with 8 bases aligning to TRBD2. In germline, CDR1 is SGHNT, CDR2 YENEEA. The V gene end was trimmed by 1 base and the J gene end by 5 bases; junction bases not matched to a gene: 9. The CDR3 totals 16 residues. The CDR3 region is CASSLGSRGAGETQYF. DNA for the CDR3: TGTGCCAGCAGCTTAGGGTCGCGGGGGGCTGGGGAGACCCAGTACTTC.

The V and J genes are TRBV14 and TRBJ1-4, with TRBD1 as a possible D gene (6 bases). The CDR3 extends over 15 amino acids. Per the germline V gene, CDR1 is SGHDN and CDR2 is FVKESK. Between the trimmed V and J ends, which lost 2 bases and 6 bases, there was a span of 13 bases. For the CDR3, the DNA is TGTGCCAGCAGCCAAACCGGGACATACCATGAAAAACTGTTTTTT. Encoded protein: CASSQTGTYHEKLFF.

The J gene is TRBJ2-7, the V gene TRBV5-1, with TRBD2 matching 9 bases. Losses at the gene ends were 4 bases for V and 6 bases for J; bases not matched to a gene: 11. CDR3 length: 15 residues. The germline V gene encodes CDR1 SGHRS and CDR2 YFSETQ. The CDR3 bases are TGCGCCAGCAGCCCAGGACCGGGACTAGCTGTCGAGCAGTACTTC. This codes for CASSPGPGLAVEQYF.

The chain joins TRBV20-1 to TRBJ2-3, with 13 bases matching TRBD2. The CDR3 consists of 17 residues. Trimming took 3 bases from V and 2 from J; bases not matched to a gene: 8. In germline, CDR1 is DFQATT, CDR2 SNEGSKA (reference sequence). The CDR3 nucleotides are TGCAGTGCTAGTGAGCTGACTAGCGGGAGGACCACAGATACGCAGTATTTT. Translating gives CSASELTSGRTTDTQYF.

This clone was seen a single time. The V and J genes are TRBV9 and TRBJ2-7, with D possibly matching TRBD1 (5 bases). Per germline, CDR1 SGDLS and CDR2 YYNGEE. The CDR3 covers 14 residues. V dropped 0 bases and J dropped 3 bases, with 10 bases sitting between them. In nucleotides, the CDR3 is TGTGCCAGCAGCGTAGCTTCAGGGTTCTACGAGCAGTACTTC. This gives the protein CASSVASGFYEQYF.

CDR3 in DNA: TGTGCCAGCAGTGACGCCTCCTTTTACTCCTACGAGCAGTACTTC. The encoded protein is CASSDASFYSYEQYF. V is TRBV2 and J is TRBJ2-7; D gene ambiguous. The V and J ends lost 3 bases and 0 bases respectively, with 12 bases between them. CDR3 length: 15 residues. CDR1 and CDR2 (germline): SNHLY, FYNNEI.

The chain couples TRBV29-1 to TRBJ2-2, with 13 bases matching TRBD2. The CDR3 loop spans 16 amino acids. CDR1 is SQVTM and CDR2 is ANQGSEA in the germline V gene. J lost 8 bases, V lost 4 bases, and 10 bases had no gene match. CDR3 loop: CSVGLGLAGTGGELFF. In DNA form, the CDR3 reads TGCAGCGTTGGCCTGGGACTAGCGGGGACGGGTGGGGAGCTGTTTTTT.

The chain has TRBV11-2 and TRBJ1-5; D gene ambiguous. The germline gives CDR1 SGHAT, CDR2 FQNNGV. CDR3 length: 13 amino acids. V dropped 2 bases and J dropped 5 bases, with 7 bases sitting between them. CDR3 DNA: TGTGCCAGCAGCTTAAACTGGGATCAGCCCCAGCATTTT. It encodes CASSLNWDQPQHF.